This entry lists 21 T cell receptor beta chains sequenced from one sample in a study of blood T cell repertoires in COVID-19. Produced via immunoSEQ multiplex PCR; TCRdb's table is partial and in-frame only. The table includes about 200,000 clones, 80% to 90% detected once. Specimen: peripheral blood. The receptors shown here come from a man aged 55 to 70 with acute or convalescent COVID-19.

As DNA, the CDR3 is TGTGCCAGCAGTTTAGCTCAAAGGGGCGAGCAGTACTTC. Residues: CASSLAQRGEQYF. This chain joins TRBV12-3 or TRBV12-4 and TRBJ2-7, with a possible D match to TRBD1 (5 bases). Trimming shortened V by 0 bases and J by 6 bases, and 9 bases separated the two germline ends. The CDR3 is 13 residues long.

The chain is built from TRBV10-3 and TRBJ1-6, with TRBD1 identical over 8 bases. The trim removed 5 bases at V and 5 bases at J, leaving 2 bases unmatched. The CDR3 loop spans 14 amino acids. Germline values: CDR1 ENHRY, CDR2 SYGVKD. CDR3 DNA sequence: TGTGCCATCAGTCCGGGACAGGATAATTCACCCCTCCACTTT. Translated: CAISPGQDNSPLHF.

The chain carries TRBV15 and TRBJ1-1, with D unclear. The V gene lost 1 base and the J gene lost 6 bases, with 12 bases spanning the gap. In germline, CDR1 is LNHNV, CDR2 YYDKDF (reference sequence). The CDR3 is 14 residues long. DNA of the CDR3: TGTGCCACCAGCAGAGGAGGTGGGAGTGCTGAAGCTTTCTTT. It translates to CATSRGGGSAEAFF.

There are a few counts of this clone. This chain connects TRBV30 to TRBJ2-7; D is possibly TRBD1 (5 bases). The ends were cut back, 3 bases at V and 3 bases at J, with 9 bases in the middle. The CDR3 has 12 amino acids. Germline CDR1 is GTSNPN and CDR2 is SVGIG (reference sequence). The DNA of the CDR3 is TGTGCCTGGAGCCCAGGGTACTACGAGCAGTACTTC. Translated, it gives CAWSPGYYEQYF.

This sequence joins TRBV7-9 and TRBJ2-1; 10 bases agree with TRBD2. This CDR3 has 18 residues. J was trimmed by 8 bases and V by 5 bases; bases with no gene match: 18. Looked up from germline, CDR1 is SEHNR and CDR2 is FQNEAQ (reference sequence). CDR3 nucleotide sequence: TGTGCCAGCAGCCAACTAAAAATAGCGGGAGGCCGATTGGATGAGCAGTTCTTC. Its translation is CASSQLKIAGGRLDEQFF.

This rearrangement joins TRBV27 to TRBJ1-1; tentative D call: TRBD1 (5 bases). Germline V gene sequence: CDR1 MNHEY, CDR2 SMNVEV (reference sequence). The CDR3 sequence is 12 residues long. V was clipped by 6 bases and J by 3 bases, with 8 bases between them. Here the CDR3 reads CASRKGYTEAFF. Written as DNA, the CDR3 is TGTGCCAGCAGAAAGGGGTACACTGAAGCTTTCTTT.

V usage is TRBV2 and J usage is TRBJ1-6; no definite D call. CDR1 is SNHLY, CDR2 FYNNEI, per germline. V lost 8 bases to trimming and J lost 9 bases, with 17 bases between them. CDR3 length: 14 residues. The CDR3 region is CASEKQNVGSPLHF. In nucleotides, the CDR3 is TGTGCCAGCGAAAAACAGAATGTTGGTTCACCCCTCCACTTT.

The rearrangement uses TRBV7-8 and TRBJ2-3; D is unclear. CDR1 is SGHVS and CDR2 is FQNEAQ in the germline V gene. The CDR3 contains 16 residues. V gave up 5 bases and J gave up 7 bases, with 22 bases separating them. The CDR3 nucleotides are TGTGCCAGCAGCCCGACCTGGTCGACGAGGCACCATACGCAGTATTTT. Its protein is CASSPTWSTRHHTQYF.

The V and J genes are TRBV6-1 and TRBJ2-1; 7 bases match TRBD1. Germline V gene sequence: CDR1 MNHNS, CDR2 SASEGT. This CDR3 is built from 14 residues. J lost 4 bases, V lost 6 bases, and 6 bases had no gene match. The CDR3 nucleotides read TGTGCCAGCAGGTCCGGGACAGCGTACAATGAGCAGTTCTTC. It specifies CASRSGTAYNEQFF.

The chain links TRBV6-5 to TRBJ1-5; the D is unclear. The CDR3 sequence is 14 residues long. Trimming took 6 bases from V and 6 from J, leaving 15 bases between them. The germline CDR1 and CDR2 sequences are MNHEY and SVGAGI. CDR3 coding DNA: TGTGCCAGCAGCCTAGCTTTGGGTGGTCAGCCCCAGCATTTT. Translation: CASSLALGGQPQHF.

For this clone: Different DNA sequences within this sample yield the same CDR3. The rearrangement links TRBV7-9 to TRBJ1-4; 8 nucleotides line up with TRBD1. Germline CDR1 is SEHNR and CDR2 is FQNEAQ (reference sequence). The CDR3 loop spans 14 amino acids. Unmatched junction bases numbered 3, after V lost 2 bases and J lost 7 bases. CDR3 in DNA: TGTGCCAGCAGCTTACAGGGGGCGGGTGAAAAACTGTTTTTT. It translates to CASSLQGAGEKLFF.

A note on this clone: This sample also contains other DNA sequences that code for the same CDR3. The J gene is TRBJ2-7, the V gene TRBV7-2, with D hard to call. This CDR3 contains 12 residues. Germline lookup yields CDR1 SGHTA and CDR2 FQGNSA. V lost 5 bases and J 0 bases, leaving 5 bases between the germline ends. CDR3 in amino acids: CASSLSSYEQYF. The CDR3 DNA is TGTGCCAGCAGCCTGAGCTCCTACGAGCAGTACTTC.

This clone appeared once. The chain combines TRBV30 with TRBJ2-1; no clear D. The CDR3 spans 11 residues. The V gene lost 1 base and the J gene lost 6 bases, with 4 bases spanning the gap. Germline V CDR1 and CDR2: GTSNPN, SVGIG (reference sequence). This CDR3 reads CAWSAINEQFF. CDR3 sequence (DNA): TGTGCCTGGAGTGCAATCAATGAGCAGTTCTTC.

V usage is TRBV3-1 (or the pseudogene TRBV3-2) and J usage is TRBJ2-7; TRBD2 aligns across 8 bases. Trimming at V came to 4 bases and at J to 2 bases, leaving 7 bases not matched to a gene. Germline CDR1 is LGHDT and CDR2 is YNNKEL (reference sequence). This CDR3 is built from 15 residues. The CDR3 nucleotides are TGTGCCAGCAGCCTTGGGTTAGCGGGGACCTACGAGCAGTACTTC. This sequence encodes CASSLGLAGTYEQYF.

This clone was detected only a few times. This chain uses TRBV4-2 with TRBJ1-4, with a tentative D call TRBD1 (6 bases). CDR3 length equals 15 residues. V was trimmed by 3 bases and J by 8 bases, leaving 16 bases between them. Germline CDR1 reads LGHNA; CDR2 reads YNFKEQ. CDR3 DNA: TGTGCCAGCAGCCAGGAAGGGGCAGGGGAAGAAAAACTGTTTTTT. It specifies CASSQEGAGEEKLFF.

The genes are TRBV5-4 and TRBJ2-1, with 9 bases that match TRBD2. The CDR3 has 16 amino acids. CDR1 and CDR2 from the germline V gene are SGHNT and YYREEE (reference sequence). Trimming cost V 1 base and J 6 bases; bases outside gene matches: 8. The CDR3 here is CASSLIYASGANEQFF. CDR3 sequence (DNA): TGTGCCAGCAGCTTGATTTACGCTAGCGGGGCCAATGAGCAGTTCTTC. Complete variable domain (other parts from reference TRBV5-4 and TRBJ2-1): ETGVTQSPTHLIKTRGQQVTLRCSSQSGHNTVSWYQQALGQGPQFIFQYYREEENGRGNFPPRFSGLQFPNYSSELNVNALELDDSALYLCASSLIYASGANEQFFGPGTRLTVL.

The V call is TRBV20-1, the J call TRBJ1-1, with D unclear. Trimming took 5 bases from V and 6 from J, leaving 10 bases between them. Germline V CDR1 and CDR2: DFQATT, SNEGSKA (reference sequence). This CDR3 is 11 amino acids long. The CDR3 is CSAFAKSEAFF. DNA of the CDR3: TGCAGTGCTTTCGCGAAGTCTGAAGCTTTCTTT.

The V call is TRBV5-4, the J call TRBJ2-1; 8 bases match TRBD2. This CDR3 has 19 residues. In germline, CDR1 is SGHNT, CDR2 YYREEE (reference sequence). V lost 4 bases to trimming and J lost 4 bases; unmatched junction nucleotides: 19. The CDR3 loop is CASSVSGGGWLAVYNEQFF. The CDR3 DNA is TGTGCCAGCAGCGTATCGGGAGGGGGGTGGCTAGCGGTTTACAATGAGCAGTTCTTC.

The V gene is TRBV7-6, the J gene TRBJ1-5; D is perhaps TRBD1 (6 bases). This CDR3 contains 15 residues. Deletions cut 5 bases from V and 6 bases from J, with 17 bases between. CDR1 SGHVS and CDR2 FNYEAQ come from the germline V gene. The CDR3 DNA sequence: TGTGCCAGCAGCCCTAAGGCGGGGGCGGGTCAGCCCCAGCATTTT. This encodes CASSPKAGAGQPQHF. Drawing the rest from reference TRBV7-6 and TRBJ1-5, the complete variable domain is GAGVSQSPRYKVTKRGQDVALRCDPISGHVSLYWYRQALGQGPEFLTYFNYEAQQDKSGLPNDRFSAERPEGSISTLTIQRTEQRDSAMYRCASSPKAGAGQPQHFGDGTRLSIL.

The rearrangement uses TRBV7-2 and TRBJ2-1; D gene ambiguous. The CDR3 is 14 amino acids. Germline lookup yields CDR1 SGHTA and CDR2 FQGNSA. Deletions cut 0 bases from V and 8 bases from J, with 11 bases between. CDR3 in DNA: TGTGCCAGCAGCTTAGCGGGCAGGCCCTATGAGCAGTTCTTC. Amino acid sequence: CASSLAGRPYEQFF.

The chain uses TRBV5-1 and TRBJ1-2, with D possibly being TRBD1 (5 bases). The V and J ends lost 1 base and 4 bases respectively, with 11 bases between them. The CDR3 spans 14 residues. The germline gives CDR1 SGHRS, CDR2 YFSETQ. The CDR3 nucleotides read TGCGCCAGCAGCTTGATATCCGGGGGCTATGGCTACACCTTC. It specifies CASSLISGGYGYTF.